This TCR beta chain originates from a study of breast tumors, draining lymph nodes, adjacent tissues. Study-wide results and limits: The lymph node origin of tumor T cells was framed as consistent with a hypothesis, not demonstrated.

TCRdb re-called the multiplex PCR reads with MiXCR, one entry per CDR3 protein. The data hold some 120,000 distinct CDR3 sequences, with nearly 20% observed a single time. Breast cancer patients provided tissue from their axillary draining lymph nodes. This clonotype was picked up many times. Its specificity is not known. The germline gives CDR1 DFQATT, CDR2 SNEGSKA (reference sequence). This CDR3 has 11 amino acids. The ends were cut back, 0 bases at V and 11 bases at J, with 8 bases in the middle. This TCR derives from a female donor with breast cancer. Some clones in this sample may be carry-over from other donors' samples. The genes are TRBV20-1 and TRBJ1-5; D possibly corresponds to TRBD1 (5 bases). Sequenced: axillary lymph node tissue. CDR3 in amino acids: CSARDKQAQHF. As DNA, the CDR3 is TGCAGTGCTAGAGATAAACAGGCCCAGCATTTT.